This T cell receptor (beta chain) is drawn from a study of T cells in Graves' hyperthyroidism and ophthalmopathy. Study results and caveats: Most thyroid-expanded clonotypes above 0.001 were also found in blood. In simple terms, a model built on 13 V-J features told ophthalmopathy apart from stable hyperthyroidism.

This CDR3 is built from 16 residues. The V gene lost 5 bases and the J gene lost 4 bases, with 19 bases spanning the gap. CDR1 is SGHTA and CDR2 is FQGNSA in the germline V gene. This clonotype was seen repeatedly, ten times or more. Its antigen is currently unknown. TCR beta CDR3 regions were amplified from RNA. HTBI primers were the set used in a first-round RT-PCR of the TCR CDR3. TCRdb re-called the multiplex PCR reads with MiXCR, one entry per CDR3 protein. The sample includes roughly 290,000 distinct CDR3 sequences, approximately 13% of them seen just once. The V call is TRBV7-2, the J call TRBJ2-3, with D possibly matching TRBD2 (6 bases). The sequencing input was blood. The source of this sequence is a woman between 40 and 50 years old with Graves' hyperthyroidism. The DNA for the CDR3 is TGTGCCAGCAGCCCCAGGTCCGGGAGTGGTGCAGATACGCAGTATTTT. This gives the protein CASSPRSGSGADTQYF.